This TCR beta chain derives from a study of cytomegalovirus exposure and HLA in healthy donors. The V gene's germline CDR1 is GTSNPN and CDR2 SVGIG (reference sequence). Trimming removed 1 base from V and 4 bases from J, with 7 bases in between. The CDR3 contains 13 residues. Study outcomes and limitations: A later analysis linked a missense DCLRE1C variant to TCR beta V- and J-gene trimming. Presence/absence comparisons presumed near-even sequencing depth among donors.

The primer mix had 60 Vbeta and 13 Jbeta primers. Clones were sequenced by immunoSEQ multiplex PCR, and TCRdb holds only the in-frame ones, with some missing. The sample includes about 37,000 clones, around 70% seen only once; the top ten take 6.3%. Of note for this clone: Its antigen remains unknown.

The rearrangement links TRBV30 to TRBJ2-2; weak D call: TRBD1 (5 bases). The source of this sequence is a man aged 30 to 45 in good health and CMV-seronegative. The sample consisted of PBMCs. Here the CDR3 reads CAWSGRATGELFF. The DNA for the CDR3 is TGTGCCTGGAGTGGCAGGGCCACCGGGGAGCTGTTTTTT.